This TCR beta chain came from a study of blood T cell repertoires in COVID-19. About the research overall: Both acute and convalescent COVID-19 samples were obtained from the United States, Italy and Spain. Sources were T cells, B-cell-depleted T cells, or PBMCs; the material itself was cDNA or gDNA.

In the original processing: From reference gene primer amplification, estimates of nucleated cell counts were derived. Data came from immunoSEQ multiplex PCR; TCRdb stores just in-frame clones and leaves some out. The DNA gave D and trimming, while V, J and clone size come from that table. This sample yields some 180,000 clones, of which about 78% are seen a single time; just over 8.5% belongs to the top ten. Germline V gives CDR1 LNHDA, CDR2 SQIVND (reference sequence). The CDR3 sequence is 13 residues long. Germline trimming cut 6 bases from V and 6 bases from J; bases unmatched to any gene: 4. In this sample, this clone turned up once.

This chain joins TRBV19 and TRBJ1-5, with 8 positions matching TRBD1. The clonotype was recovered from a woman in her forties or fifties with active or convalescent COVID-19. Source material: peripheral blood. This CDR3 reads CASRAGGFQPQHF. In DNA, the CDR3 is TGTGCCAGTAGAGCAGGGGGCTTTCAGCCCCAGCATTTT.